The sequence of this TCR beta chain was determined in a study of blood T cells in healthy people across ages. Study conclusions and caveats: The study could not conclusively compare naive and antigen-experienced cells, given its unsorted PBMCs. Unknown CMV status may confound age-related changes in expanded clones. The diversity estimates, figures obtained from one million T cells, were considered underestimates.

As to this clonotype: Its antigen is still unknown.

PCR was performed a second time for about 7 to 11 cycles using a sample-barcoded 5' primer and a J-beta primer mix. TCRdb reprocessed the 5' RACE reads with MiXCR, giving one entry per CDR3 protein. The repertoire holds 800,000 to 900,000 distinct CDR3 sequences, less than 80% seen once, with 25% to 30% in the top ten. From germline, CDR1 is DFQATT and CDR2 SNEGSKA (reference sequence). CDR3 size: 12 residues. V lost 5 bases to trimming and J lost 5 bases, with 12 bases between them. The chain couples TRBV20-1 to TRBJ1-1; possibly TRBD1 for D (6 bases). The sequence derives from a young man in good health. Material for sequencing was blood. CDR3 amino acids: CSALGGLTEAFF. The CDR3 DNA is TGCAGTGCTCTGGGGGGGCTTACTGAAGCTTTCTTT.